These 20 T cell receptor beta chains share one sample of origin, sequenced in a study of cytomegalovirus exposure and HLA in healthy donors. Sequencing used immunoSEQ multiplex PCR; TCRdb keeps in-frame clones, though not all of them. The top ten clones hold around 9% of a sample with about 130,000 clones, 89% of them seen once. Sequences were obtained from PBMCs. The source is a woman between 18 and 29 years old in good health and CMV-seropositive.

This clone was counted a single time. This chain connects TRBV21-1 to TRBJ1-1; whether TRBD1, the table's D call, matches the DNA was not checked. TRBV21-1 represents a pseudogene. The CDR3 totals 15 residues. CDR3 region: CASSNLGVGNTEAFF. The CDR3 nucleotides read TGTGCCAGCAGCAACTTAGGGGTTGGGAACACTGAAGCTTTCTTT.

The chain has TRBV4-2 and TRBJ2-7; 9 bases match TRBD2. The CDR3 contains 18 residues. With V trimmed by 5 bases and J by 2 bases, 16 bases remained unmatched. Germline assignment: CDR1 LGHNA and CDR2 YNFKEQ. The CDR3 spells CASSKTGGGGASTYEQYF. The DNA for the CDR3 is TGTGCCAGCAGCAAAACCGGCGGGGGGGGAGCATCCACCTACGAGCAGTACTTC.

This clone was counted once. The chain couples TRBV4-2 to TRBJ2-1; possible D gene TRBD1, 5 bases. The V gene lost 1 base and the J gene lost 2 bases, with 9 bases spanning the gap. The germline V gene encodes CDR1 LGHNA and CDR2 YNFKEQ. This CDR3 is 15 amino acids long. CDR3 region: CASSQARQPYNEQFF. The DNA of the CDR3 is TGTGCCAGCAGCCAAGCGCGACAGCCCTACAATGAGCAGTTCTTC.

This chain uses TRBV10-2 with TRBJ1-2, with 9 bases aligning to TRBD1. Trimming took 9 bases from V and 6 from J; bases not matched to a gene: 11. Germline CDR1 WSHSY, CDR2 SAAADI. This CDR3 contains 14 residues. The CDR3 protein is CASRGQGTLDGYTF. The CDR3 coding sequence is TGCGCCAGTAGGGGACAGGGAACGCTTGATGGCTACACCTTC.

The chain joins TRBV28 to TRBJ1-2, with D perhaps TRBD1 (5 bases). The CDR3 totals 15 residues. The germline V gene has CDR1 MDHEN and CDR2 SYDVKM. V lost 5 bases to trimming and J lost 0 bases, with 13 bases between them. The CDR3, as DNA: TGTGCCAGCAGTAACGACAGACCTACTAACTATGGCTACACCTTC. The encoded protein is CASSNDRPTNYGYTF.

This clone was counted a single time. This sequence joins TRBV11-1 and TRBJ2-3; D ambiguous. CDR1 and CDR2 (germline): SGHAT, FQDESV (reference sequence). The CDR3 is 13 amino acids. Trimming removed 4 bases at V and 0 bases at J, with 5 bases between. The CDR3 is CASSSGSTDTQYF. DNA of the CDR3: TGTGCCAGCAGCTCCGGTAGCACAGATACGCAGTATTTT.

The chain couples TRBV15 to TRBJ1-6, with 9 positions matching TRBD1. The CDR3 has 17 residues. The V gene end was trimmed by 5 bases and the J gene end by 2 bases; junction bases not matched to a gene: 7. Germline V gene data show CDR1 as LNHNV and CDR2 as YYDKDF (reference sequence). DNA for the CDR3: TGTGCCACCAGCCTACAGGGGGCAGGGACCTATAATTCACCCCTCCACTTT. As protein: CATSLQGAGTYNSPLHF.

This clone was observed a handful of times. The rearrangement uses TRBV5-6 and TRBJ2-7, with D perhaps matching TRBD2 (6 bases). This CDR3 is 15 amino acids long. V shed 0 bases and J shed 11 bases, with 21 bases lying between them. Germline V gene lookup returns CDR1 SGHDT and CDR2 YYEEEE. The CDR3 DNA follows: TGTGCCAGCAGCTTGGTAGTGATCGGTAGTGGCGGGGAGTACTTC. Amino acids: CASSLVVIGSGGEYF.

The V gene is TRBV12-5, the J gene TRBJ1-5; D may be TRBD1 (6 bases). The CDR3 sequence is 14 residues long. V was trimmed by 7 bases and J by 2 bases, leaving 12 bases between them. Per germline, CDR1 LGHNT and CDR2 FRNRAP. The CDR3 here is CASAGEMGNQPQHF. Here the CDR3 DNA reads TGTGCTAGTGCAGGGGAAATGGGCAATCAGCCCCAGCATTTT. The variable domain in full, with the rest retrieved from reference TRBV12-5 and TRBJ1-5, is DARVTQTPRHKVTEMGQEVTMRCQPILGHNTVFWYRQTMMQGLELLAYFRNRAPLDDSGMPKDRFSAEMPDATLATLKIQPSEPRDSAVYFCASAGEMGNQPQHFGDGTRLSIL.

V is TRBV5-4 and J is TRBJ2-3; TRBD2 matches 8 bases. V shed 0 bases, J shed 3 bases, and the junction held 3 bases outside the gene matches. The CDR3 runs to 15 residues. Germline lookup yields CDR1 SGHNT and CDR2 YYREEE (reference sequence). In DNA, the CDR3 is TGTGCCAGCAGCTTGGGTGGCGGGGGGACAGATACGCAGTATTTT. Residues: CASSLGGGGTDTQYF. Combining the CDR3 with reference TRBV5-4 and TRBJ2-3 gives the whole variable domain ETGVTQSPTHLIKTRGQQVTLRCSSQSGHNTVSWYQQALGQGPQFIFQYYREEENGRGNFPPRFSGLQFPNYSSELNVNALELDDSALYLCASSLGGGGTDTQYFGPGTRLTVL.

CDR3: CASSGQQGPQYF. Written as DNA, the CDR3 is TGTGCCAGCAGTGGCCAACAGGGACCACAGTACTTC. The V call is TRBV2, the J call TRBJ2-7, with a weak D call TRBD1 (6 bases). Germline CDR1 reads SNHLY; CDR2 reads FYNNEI. This CDR3 contains 12 residues. Deletions cut 4 bases from V and 10 bases from J, with 14 bases between.

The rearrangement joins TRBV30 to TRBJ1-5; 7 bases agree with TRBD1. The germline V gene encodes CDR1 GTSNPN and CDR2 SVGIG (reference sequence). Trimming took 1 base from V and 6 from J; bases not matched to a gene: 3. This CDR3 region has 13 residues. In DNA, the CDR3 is TGTGCCTGGAGTGCAGGGGGAGGTCAGCCCCAGCATTTT. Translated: CAWSAGGGQPQHF. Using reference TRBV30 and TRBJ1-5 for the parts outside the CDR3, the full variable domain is SQTIHQWPATLVQPVGSPLSLECTVEGTSNPNLYWYRQAAGRGLQLLFYSVGIGQISSEVPQNLSASRPQDRQFILSSKKLLLSDSGFYLCAWSAGGGQPQHFGDGTRLSIL.

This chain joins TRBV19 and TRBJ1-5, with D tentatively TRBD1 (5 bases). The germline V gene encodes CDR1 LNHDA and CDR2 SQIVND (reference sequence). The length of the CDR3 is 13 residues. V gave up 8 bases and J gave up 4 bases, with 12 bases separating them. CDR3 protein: CASSAQGNQPQHF. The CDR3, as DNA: TGTGCCAGTTCGGCCCAGGGAAATCAGCCCCAGCATTTT.

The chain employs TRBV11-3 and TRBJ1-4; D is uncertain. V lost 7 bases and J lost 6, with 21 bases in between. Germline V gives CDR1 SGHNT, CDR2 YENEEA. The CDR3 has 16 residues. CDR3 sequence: CASKREAAARYEKLFF. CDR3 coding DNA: TGTGCCAGCAAACGCGAAGCGGCAGCAAGATATGAAAAACTGTTTTTT. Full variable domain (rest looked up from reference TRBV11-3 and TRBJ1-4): EAGVVQSPRYKIIEKKQPVAFWCNPISGHNTLYWYLQNLGQGPELLIRYENEEAVDDSQLPKDRFSAERLKGVDSTLKIQPAELGDSAVYLCASKREAAARYEKLFFGSGTQLSVL.

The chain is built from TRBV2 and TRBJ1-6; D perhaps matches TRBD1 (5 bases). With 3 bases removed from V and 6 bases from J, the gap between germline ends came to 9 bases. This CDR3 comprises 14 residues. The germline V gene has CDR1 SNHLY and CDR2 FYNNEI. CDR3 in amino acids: CASSDGQGNSPLHF. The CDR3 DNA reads TGTGCCAGCAGTGATGGGCAGGGTAATTCACCCCTCCACTTT.

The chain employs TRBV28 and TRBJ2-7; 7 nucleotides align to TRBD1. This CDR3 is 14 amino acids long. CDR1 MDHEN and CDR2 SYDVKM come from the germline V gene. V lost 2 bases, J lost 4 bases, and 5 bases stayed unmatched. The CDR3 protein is CASSLDRVAYEQYF. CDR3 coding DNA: TGTGCCAGCAGTTTAGACAGGGTAGCTTACGAGCAGTACTTC.

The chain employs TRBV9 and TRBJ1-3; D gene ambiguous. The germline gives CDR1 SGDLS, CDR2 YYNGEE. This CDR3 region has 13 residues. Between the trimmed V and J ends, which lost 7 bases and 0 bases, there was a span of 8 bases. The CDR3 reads CASEAGSGNTIYF. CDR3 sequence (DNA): TGTGCCAGCGAAGCGGGCTCTGGAAACACCATATATTTT.

The CDR3 region has the DNA TGTGCCAGCAGTTTTCAGGGAACTAATGAAAAACTGTTTTTT. As protein: CASSFQGTNEKLFF. The chain combines TRBV6-5 with TRBJ1-4; D is perhaps TRBD1 (5 bases). Trimming left V 4 bases short and J 1 base short, with 7 bases between. CDR1 and CDR2 (germline): MNHEY, SVGAGI. The CDR3 length is 14 residues.

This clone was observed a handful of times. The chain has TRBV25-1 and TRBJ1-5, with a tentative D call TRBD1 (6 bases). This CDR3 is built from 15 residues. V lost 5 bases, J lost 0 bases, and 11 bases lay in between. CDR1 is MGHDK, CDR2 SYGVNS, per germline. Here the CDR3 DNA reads TGTGCCAGCAGTTCGGACAGTAATAGCAATCAGCCCCAGCATTTT. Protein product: CASSSDSNSNQPQHF.

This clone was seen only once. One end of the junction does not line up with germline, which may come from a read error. As DNA, the CDR3 is TGTGCCAGCAGTTTTCCGGGTCCTGTTATGTGGAATTTT. Translating it yields CASSFPGPVMWNF. The chain employs TRBV6-5 and TRBJ1-3, with D uncertain. CDR1 is MNHEY and CDR2 is SVGAGI in the germline V gene. The CDR3 is 13 amino acids.